These 4 T cell receptor beta chains were all obtained from the same sample, sequenced in a study of blood T cell repertoires in COVID-19. Using immunoSEQ multiplex PCR, the repertoire was profiled, and TCRdb retains in-frame clones only, with some absent. The data show 310,000 or so clones, about 88% seen once. The sequencing sample was made of peripheral blood. All receptors derive from a woman aged 30 to 39 with COVID-19, enrolled during active disease.

This chain joins TRBV27 and TRBJ2-6; D remains unclear. V dropped 7 bases and J dropped 4 bases, with 5 bases sitting between them. The CDR3 runs to 12 residues. Germline values: CDR1 MNHEY, CDR2 SMNVEV (reference sequence). As DNA, the CDR3 is TGTGCCAGCAAACAGGGGGCCAACGTCCTGACTTTC. Residues: CASKQGANVLTF.

This sequence joins TRBV2 and TRBJ1-1; no definite D call. The V and J ends lost 0 bases and 1 base respectively, with 9 bases between them. The length of the CDR3 is 15 residues. Germline V gene lookup returns CDR1 SNHLY and CDR2 FYNNEI. The CDR3 DNA reads as TGTGCCAGCAGTGAAGCGCGGCAGCCGAACACTGAAGCTTTCTTT. Its translation: CASSEARQPNTEAFF.

V and J are TRBV9 and TRBJ2-7, with a weak D call TRBD2 (6 bases). Trimming took off 1 base at V and 4 bases at J, with 18 bases between the two ends. This CDR3 has 16 amino acids. The V gene's germline CDR1 is SGDLS and CDR2 YYNGEE. The CDR3 nucleotides are TGTGCCAGCAGCGTACATGCCGGGAGAGGGGTATACGAGCAGTACTTC. Translation gives CASSVHAGRGVYEQYF.

The chain is built from TRBV7-8 and TRBJ2-7, with 7 bases identical to TRBD1. Looked up from germline, CDR1 is SGHVS and CDR2 is FQNEAQ. J was trimmed by 7 bases and V by 4 bases; bases with no gene match: 7. This CDR3 is 13 amino acids long. The CDR3 DNA follows: TGTGCCAGCAGCTATGACAGGGTGGGGGAGCAGTACTTC. Translating gives CASSYDRVGEQYF.